This T cell receptor (beta chain) was recovered during a study of blood T cells in healthy people across ages. The overall study: Capture via template switching afforded approximately one barcoded beta molecule per two T cells. Study conclusions and caveats: When one million T cells were used, diversity estimates were thought to be underestimates.

The table lists this clonotype with many counts. Its antigen remains unknown. A second PCR of 7 to 11 cycles used a sample-barcoded 5' primer and a J-beta primer mix. There were at least 3 million CDR3-containing paired-end reads obtained from each sample. A single record per CDR3 protein comes from TCRdb applying MiXCR to the 5' RACE reads. This sample has over 500,000 distinct CDR3 sequences, with over 40% found just once. The V end was cut by 7 bases, the J end by 4 bases, with 9 bases between. Germline V gives CDR1 SEHNR, CDR2 FQNEAQ (reference sequence). This CDR3 is 12 amino acids long. Samples each had at least 5.5 micrograms of total RNA extracted.

This chain links TRBV7-9 with TRBJ2-3; D may match TRBD1 or TRBD2 (5 bases each). The sample consisted of blood. This sequence was found in an elderly woman in good health. In DNA form, the CDR3 reads TGTGCCAGCACCATGGGGGCAGATACGCAGTATTTT. This translates into CASTMGADTQYF.